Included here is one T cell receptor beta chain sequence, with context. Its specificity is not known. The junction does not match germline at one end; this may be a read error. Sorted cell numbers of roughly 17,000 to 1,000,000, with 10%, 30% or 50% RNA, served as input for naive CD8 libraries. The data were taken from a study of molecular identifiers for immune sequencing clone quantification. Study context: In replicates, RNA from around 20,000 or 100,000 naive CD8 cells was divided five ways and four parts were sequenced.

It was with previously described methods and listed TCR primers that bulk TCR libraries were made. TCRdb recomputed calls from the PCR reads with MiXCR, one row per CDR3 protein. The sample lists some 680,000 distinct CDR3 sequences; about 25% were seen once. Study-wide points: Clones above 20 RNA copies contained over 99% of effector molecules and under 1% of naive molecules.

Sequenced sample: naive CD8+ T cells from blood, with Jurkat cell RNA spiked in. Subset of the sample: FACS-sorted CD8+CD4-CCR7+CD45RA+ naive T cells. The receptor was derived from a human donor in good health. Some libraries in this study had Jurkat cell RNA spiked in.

The DNA for the CDR3 is TGCAGTGCAGACTCCGGGACCCCATCCTGCGAGCAGTACTTC. It translates to CSADSGTPSCEQYF. This chain connects TRBV20-1 to TRBJ2-7, with D perhaps being TRBD1 or TRBD2 (5 bases each). This CDR3 has 14 amino acids. CDR1 is DFQATT and CDR2 is SNEGSKA in the germline V gene (reference sequence).